This T cell receptor beta chain was sequenced in a study of T cell repertoires in cytomegalovirus infection. Study at large: A matching HLA type, together with CMV infection, was signaled by public TCR beta signatures.

TCRdb reprocessed the reads with MiXCR, giving one entry per CDR3 protein. The profile shows more than 650,000 distinct CDR3 sequences, 35% of them singletons. Regarding the study as a whole: Predominance within the ex vivo response was attributable to HLA-C-restricted CMV-specific TCR beta clonotypes. Carriers of CMV and the relevant HLA type were discriminated by public TCR beta frequency.

In the case of this clonotype: The antigen remains unidentified.

This TCR derives from a human donor in good health (CMV status not recorded). Some clones in this sample may be carry-over from other donors' samples. Input material: PBMCs.

CDR3 DNA: TGCAGCGTTGAAGGCCCCCGAGGCGGGAGGCCCCACCCTTACATAGACACAGATACGCAGTATTTT. This gives the protein CSVEGPRGGRPHPYIDTDTQYF. This chain links TRBV29-1 with TRBJ2-3, with 8 bases fitting TRBD2. This CDR3 has 22 residues. CDR1 is SQVTM and CDR2 is ANQGSEA in the germline V gene. V was pared by 1 base and J by 2 bases, with 26 bases of the junction left unmatched.